The present entry profiles one T cell receptor beta chain with its context. This specimen comes from a study of blood T cell repertoires in COVID-19. Study overall: Nucleic acid was either cDNA or gDNA, and it came from T cells, B-cell-depleted T cells, or PBMCs.

Trimming shortened V by 0 bases and J by 13 bases, and 18 bases separated the two germline ends. The CDR3 covers 14 residues. Germline CDR1 reads MGHRA; CDR2 reads YSYEKL. Original processing notes: Scientists estimated how many nucleated cells there were by amplifying reference gene primers. Only in-frame clones appear in the TCRdb table, and some are missing; sequencing was by immunoSEQ multiplex PCR. V, J and clone size reflect that table, while D and trimming were determined from the DNA. Among approximately 62,000 clones listed, roughly 72% were seen once. This TCR was recovered from a woman between 45 and 60 years old with active or convalescent COVID-19. The specimen sequenced was peripheral blood. V gene TRBV4-1 combines with J gene TRBJ1-2; D unresolved. CDR3 protein: CASSQEEDGRRSTF. DNA for the CDR3: TGCGCCAGCAGCCAAGAGGAGGACGGCCGCCGGAGCACCTTC.